Here is one T cell receptor (beta chain) with its context. No antigen is known for it. Naive-designated CD8 cells lacked CD45RO, were positively enriched for CCR7, and omitted terminally differentiated effector memory CD45RA+ cells. Nashville, Tennessee was home to all donors, who were Caucasian adults. This entry belongs to a study of shared clonotypes between healthy human individuals. The protocol was immunoSEQ multiplex PCR, while the TCRdb copy is restricted to in-frame clones and leaves out a portion. The table shows about 1,800,000 clones, with around 96% occurring only once. Findings of the study overall: Sampling involved blood alone; tissue repertoires likely differ.

Unmatched junction bases numbered 4, after V lost 5 bases and J lost 2 bases. Per germline, CDR1 MNHEY and CDR2 SMNVEV (reference sequence). CDR3 size: 14 residues. The clonotype originates from a man in his late teens or twenties in good health. The sequencing sample was made of naive CD8+ T cells sorted from blood. The rearrangement uses TRBV27 and TRBJ1-2, with 8 bases identical to TRBD1. In DNA form, the CDR3 reads TGTGCCAGCAGTACGAGGACAGGGAACTATGGCTACACCTTC. Protein sequence: CASSTRTGNYGYTF.